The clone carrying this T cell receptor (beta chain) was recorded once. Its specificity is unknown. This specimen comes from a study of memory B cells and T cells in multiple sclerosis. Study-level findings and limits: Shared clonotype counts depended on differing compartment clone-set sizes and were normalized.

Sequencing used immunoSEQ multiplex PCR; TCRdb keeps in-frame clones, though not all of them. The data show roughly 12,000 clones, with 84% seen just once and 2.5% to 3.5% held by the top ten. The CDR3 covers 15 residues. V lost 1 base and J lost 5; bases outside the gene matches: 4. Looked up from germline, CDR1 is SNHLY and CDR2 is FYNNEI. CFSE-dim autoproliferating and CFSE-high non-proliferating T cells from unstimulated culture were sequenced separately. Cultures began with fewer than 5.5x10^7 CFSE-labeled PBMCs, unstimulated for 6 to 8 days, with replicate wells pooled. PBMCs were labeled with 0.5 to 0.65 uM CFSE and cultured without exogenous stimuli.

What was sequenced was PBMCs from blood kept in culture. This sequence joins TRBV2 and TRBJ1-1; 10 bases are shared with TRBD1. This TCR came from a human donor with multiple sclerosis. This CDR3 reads CASSEGGQGSTEAFF. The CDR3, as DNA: TGTGCCAGCAGTGAAGGGGGACAGGGGAGTACTGAAGCTTTCTTT.